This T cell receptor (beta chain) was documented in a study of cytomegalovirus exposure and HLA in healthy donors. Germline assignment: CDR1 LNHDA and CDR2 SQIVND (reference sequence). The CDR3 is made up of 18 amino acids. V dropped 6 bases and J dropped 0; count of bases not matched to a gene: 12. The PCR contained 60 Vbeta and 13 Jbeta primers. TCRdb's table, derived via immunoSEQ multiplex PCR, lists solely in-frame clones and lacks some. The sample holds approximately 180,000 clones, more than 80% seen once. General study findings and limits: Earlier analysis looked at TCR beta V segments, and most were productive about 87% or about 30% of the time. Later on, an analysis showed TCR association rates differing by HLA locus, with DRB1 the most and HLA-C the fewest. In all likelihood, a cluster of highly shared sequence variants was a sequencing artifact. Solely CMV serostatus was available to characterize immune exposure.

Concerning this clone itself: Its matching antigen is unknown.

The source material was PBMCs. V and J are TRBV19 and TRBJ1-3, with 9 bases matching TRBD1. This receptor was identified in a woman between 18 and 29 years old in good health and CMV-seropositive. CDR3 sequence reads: CASSPNRDRVNSGNTIYF. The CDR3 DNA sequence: TGTGCCAGTAGCCCTAACCGGGACAGGGTAAACTCTGGAAACACCATATATTTT.